Below, one TCR beta chain is given with its context. This sample stems from a study of beta chain features in type 1 diabetes. Stem cell-like memory, regulatory, central memory and naive CD4+ cells were sorted via CD45RO/CCR7/CD25/CD127/CD95/CD27. Reverse transcription of all isolated RNA meant that expressed TCRB transcripts were sequenced. Libraries were prepared by immunoSEQ multiplex PCR; TCRdb keeps only in-frame clonotypes and omits some of them. This table has more than 150,000 clones, 11% appearing once. This CDR3 is built from 13 residues. V dropped 2 bases and J dropped 6 bases, with 10 bases sitting between them. Per the germline V gene, CDR1 is SGHTA and CDR2 is FQGTGA.

J is TRBJ2-5 and V is TRBV7-3; weak D call: TRBD1 (6 bases). The specimen was central memory CD4+ T cells from blood. The TCR was taken from a man in his late teens or twenties in good health. The CDR3 is CASSLPGAQTQYF. The DNA of the CDR3 is TGTGCCAGCAGCTTACCAGGGGCTCAGACCCAGTACTTC. The whole variable domain, remainder taken from reference TRBV7-3 and TRBJ2-5, is GAGVSQTPSNKVTEKGKYVELRCDPISGHTALYWYRQSLGQGPEFLIYFQGTGAADDSGLPNDRFFAVRPEGSVSTLKIQRTERGDSAVYLCASSLPGAQTQYFGPGTRLLVL.